This is a list of T cell receptor beta chains from one sample in a study of blood T cell repertoires in COVID-19. Only in-frame clones appear in the TCRdb table, and some are missing; sequencing was by immunoSEQ multiplex PCR. The table shows around 430,000 clones, with 88% occurring only once. Sequenced input: peripheral blood. These receptors were collected from a woman aged 45 to 65 with COVID-19, enrolled during active disease. Both conserved end residues are part of each CDR3. D genes are given only for firm matches. The size entry is marked missing in some rows and otherwise reads once, few, many or a size class.

j_call v_call d_call clone_size cdr3_nt cdr3_aa
TRBJ2-3 TRBV5-4 - - TGTGCCAGCAGCTCCATGACAGGCACAGATACGCAGTATTTT CASSSMTGTDTQYF
TRBJ2-5 TRBV2 TRBD2 - TGTGCCAGCAGTGAAGGGCAGCGGGGGGACCAAGAGACCCAGTACTTC CASSEGQRGDQETQYF
TRBJ2-3 TRBV30 TRBD2 - TGTGCCTGGTCCCGACTAGCGGGGTCCCATACGCAGTATTTT CAWSRLAGSHTQYF
TRBJ2-1 TRBV5-1 - - TGCGCCAGCAGCCCACAGGGTACGGACAATGAGCAGTTCTTC CASSPQGTDNEQFF
TRBJ1-1 TRBV5-1 - - TGCGCCAGCACTATAGGGACACTGAACACTGAAGCTTTCTTT CASTIGTLNTEAFF
TRBJ1-2 TRBV6-1 - - TGTGCCAGCAGTGAAATAGGGGATGGAGACTACACCTTC CASSEIGDGDYTF
TRBJ1-2 TRBV15 TRBD1 - TGTGCCACCAGCAGCCCGGACAGGCCCCCGAACTATGGCTACACCTTC CATSSPDRPPNYGYTF
TRBJ1-2 TRBV6-5 TRBD1 once TGTGCCAGCAGCCGGGACAGAAGTAACTATGGCTACACCTTC CASSRDRSNYGYTF
TRBJ1-1 TRBV7-9 - once TGTGCCAGCAGCACGGGGTCCGGCGGGGCTTTCTTT CASSTGSGGAFF
TRBJ2-7 TRBV5-6 TRBD1 - TGTGCCAGCAGCTTGGGGACAGGGGACGAGCAGTACTTC CASSLGTGDEQYF
TRBJ1-5 TRBV19 TRBD1 - TGTGCCAGTAGTATAAATCACGGACAGGGCCATCAGCCCCAGCATTTT CASSINHGQGHQPQHF
TRBJ2-7 TRBV6-5 - - TGTGCCAGCAGTTACAGGAGGGGGCCATCCTACGAGCAGTACTTC CASSYRRGPSYEQYF
TRBJ1-1 TRBV5-5 - - TGTGCCAGCAGCTCACGACAGCACACTGAAGCTTTCTTT CASSSRQHTEAFF
TRBJ2-1 TRBV19 TRBD1 - TGTGCCAGTAGCTCTGGACAGGGTAACTACAATGAGCAGTTCTTC CASSSGQGNYNEQFF
TRBJ2-3 TRBV5-4 TRBD1 - TGTGCCAGCAGCTTGGGAGGGGGCGGGACAGATACGCAGTATTTT CASSLGGGGTDTQYF
TRBJ1-1 TRBV5-4 - - TGTGCCAGCAGCTTTATCGGCTGGGGGGTCACTGAAGCTTTCTTT CASSFIGWGVTEAFF